This TCR beta chain was observed in a study of post-analysis software for immune sequencing data. The wider study: The disease courses covered relapsing-remitting, secondary progressive and progressive-relapsing multiple sclerosis.

As for this clonotype: Antigen unknown.

cDNA libraries of TCR beta carried unique molecular identifiers. Input of roughly 0.95 to 11 million T cells yielded around 460,000 cDNA molecules. TCRdb independently ran MiXCR on the PCR reads; one entry per CDR3 protein. The sample holds roughly 800,000 distinct CDR3 sequences, roughly 50% seen once. Overall study results and limits: Controls showed lower frequencies than patients for five TRBV segments, and TRBV5-6, TRBV5-1 and TRBV20-1 were among these. There was significantly lower normalized Chao1 diversity in multiple sclerosis patients than in controls. Analysis by F measure revealed that same-batch samples clustered strongly together.

The length of the CDR3 is 14 residues. The trim removed 2 bases at V and 6 bases at J, leaving 5 bases unmatched. CDR1 LGHNA and CDR2 YNFKEQ come from the germline V gene. Specimen: blood. The chain combines TRBV4-2 with TRBJ2-3; 7 bases agree with TRBD1. The sequence derives from a girl under 18 with multiple sclerosis. The CDR3 reads CASSQTTGLDTQYF. The CDR3 DNA is TGTGCCAGCAGCCAAACGACAGGGCTTGATACGCAGTATTTT.